This T cell receptor (beta chain) is drawn from a study of blood T cell repertoires in COVID-19. The wider study: The samples span acute and convalescent COVID-19 from the United States, Italy and Spain. PBMCs, B-cell-depleted T cells, or T cells provided the cDNA or gDNA that made up the material.

The Seattle patients joined while their infection was active and were tracked longitudinally afterward. In the original workflow: Estimation of nucleated cell counts was performed using reference gene primer amplification. TCRdb keeps only in-frame clones here, not all; method: immunoSEQ multiplex PCR. V, J and clone size derive from that table, while D and trimming were established from the DNA sequence. The table lists roughly 120,000 clones, roughly 90% of them singletons. The receptor was derived from a man in his fifties or sixties with COVID-19, enrolled during active disease. Material for sequencing was peripheral blood.

Here the CDR3 reads CAIRSDRNTEAFF. CDR3 nucleotides: TGTGCCATCAGATCGGACAGGAACACTGAAGCTTTCTTT. This chain joins TRBV10-3 and TRBJ1-1, with TRBD1 as a possible D gene (6 bases). The CDR3 sequence is 13 residues long. The V end lost 6 bases, the J end lost 1 base, and 9 bases lay between the germline ends. Germline CDR1 reads ENHRY; CDR2 reads SYGVKD.